These 14 T cell receptor beta chains were all obtained from the same sample, sequenced in a study of vaccination and CD4 T cells after COVID-19. These receptors' targets are unknown. An Oncomine TCR Beta short-read assay was used to sequence the DNA from cultured CD4+ T cells. TCRdb ran MiXCR on the PCR reads and lists one entry per CDR3 protein. The sample has approximately 14,000 distinct CDR3 sequences, about a fifth seen once. Treatment indicated: roughly 10-day PBMC culture with coronavirus spike peptide pools or control peptides (ViraFEST assay). Source: CD4+ T cells from blood, cultured in vitro, taken before SARS-CoV-2 vaccination. These receptors all stem from a human donor who received a COVID-19 vaccine.

The J gene is TRBJ1-1, the V gene TRBV6-2 or TRBV6-3; possible D gene TRBD1, 6 bases. This CDR3 spans 14 amino acids. Germline assignment: CDR1 MNHEY and CDR2 SVGEGT. V lost 2 bases and J 4 bases, leaving 11 bases between the germline ends. Here the CDR3 DNA reads TGTGCCAGCAGTTACGGGCAGGGGAGCACTGAAGCTTTCTTT. It encodes CASSYGQGSTEAFF.

CDR3 loop: CASSRGQAYEQYF. CDR3 DNA: TGTGCCAGCAGCCGGGGACAGGCCTACGAGCAGTACTTC. V gene TRBV7-2 combines with J gene TRBJ2-7; 8 nucleotides align to TRBD1. CDR1 is SGHTA, CDR2 FQGNSA, per germline. The V gene end was trimmed by 5 bases and the J gene end by 2 bases; junction bases not matched to a gene: 2. The CDR3 is made up of 13 amino acids.

The table lists this clonotype with a few counts. This chain connects TRBV24-1 to TRBJ2-1, with TRBD1 identical over 11 bases. With V trimmed by 4 bases and J by 5 bases, 6 bases remained unmatched. The length of the CDR3 is 16 residues. Germline V gene data show CDR1 as KGHDR and CDR2 as SFDVKD. In DNA form, the CDR3 reads TGTGCCACCAGTGACAGGACAGGGGGCAGGGACAATGAGCAGTTCTTC. Translating gives CATSDRTGGRDNEQFF.

The gene calls are TRBV15 and TRBJ1-6, with D unresolved. In germline, CDR1 is LNHNV, CDR2 YYDKDF (reference sequence). Trimming removed 4 bases at V and 8 bases at J, with 18 bases between. CDR3 size: 16 residues. In DNA form, the CDR3 reads TGTGCCACCAGCAAACTGGTGGTTATGGTGGATTCACCCCTCCACTTT. Encoded protein: CATSKLVVMVDSPLHF.

The chain combines TRBV27 with TRBJ2-2, with D maybe TRBD2 (7 bases). There are 17 residues in the CDR3. Deletions cut 8 bases from V and 0 bases from J, with 19 bases between. Germline values: CDR1 MNHEY, CDR2 SMNVEV (reference sequence). The CDR3 coding sequence is TGTGCCAGCCGTAGGGGGGGGATACCTCCGAACACCGGGGAGCTGTTTTTT. Protein sequence: CASRRGGIPPNTGELFF.

This chain joins TRBV7-2 and TRBJ2-3, with 9 bases aligning to TRBD2. CDR1 SGHTA and CDR2 FQGNSA come from the germline V gene. There are 19 residues in the CDR3. Trimming took 1 base from V and 0 from J; bases not matched to a gene: 11. The CDR3 DNA follows: TGTGCCAGCAGCTTAGGCGGGGGGGCCACGAGGCTTAGCACAGATACGCAGTATTTT. It yields the protein CASSLGGGATRLSTDTQYF.

This sequence joins TRBV5-6 and TRBJ2-3, with D tentatively TRBD1 (5 bases). The CDR3 contains 13 residues. Trimming took 1 base from V and 5 from J, leaving 8 bases between them. Germline lookup yields CDR1 SGHDT and CDR2 YYEEEE. The CDR3 here is CASSLFQGDTQYF. Written as DNA, the CDR3 is TGTGCCAGCAGCTTGTTCCAGGGAGATACGCAGTATTTT. Together with reference TRBV5-6 and TRBJ2-3, the CDR3 gives the full variable domain: DAGVTQSPTHLIKTRGQQVTLRCSPKSGHDTVSWYQQALGQGPQFIFQYYEEEERQRGNFPDRFSGHQFPNYSSELNVNALLLGDSALYLCASSLFQGDTQYFGPGTRLTVL.

This clonotype was counted only a few times. This chain connects TRBV5-4 to TRBJ2-2; D tentatively reads TRBD1 or TRBD2 (5 bases each). This CDR3 region has 14 residues. The V end lost 6 bases, the J end lost 1 base, and 10 bases lay between the germline ends. Germline V gene sequence: CDR1 SGHNT, CDR2 YYREEE (reference sequence). CDR3 region: CASTGTLNTGELFF. DNA of the CDR3: TGTGCCAGCACCGGGACCCTGAACACCGGGGAGCTGTTTTTT. The variable domain in full, completed from reference TRBV5-4 and TRBJ2-2, reads ETGVTQSPTHLIKTRGQQVTLRCSSQSGHNTVSWYQQALGQGPQFIFQYYREEENGRGNFPPRFSGLQFPNYSSELNVNALELDDSALYLCASTGTLNTGELFFGEGSRLTVL.

The chain employs TRBV6-1 and TRBJ1-3; D possibly corresponds to TRBD1 (5 bases). The germline V gene encodes CDR1 MNHNS and CDR2 SASEGT. The germline V and J ends were trimmed by 2 bases and 0 bases, with 11 bases remaining between them. This CDR3 is built from 16 residues. The chain's CDR3 is CASSESWGGSGNTIYF. The DNA for the CDR3 is TGTGCCAGCAGTGAAAGCTGGGGGGGCTCTGGAAACACCATATATTTT.

This clonotype was observed a few times. The gene calls are TRBV6-5 and TRBJ2-7; tentatively, D is TRBD1 (6 bases). Trimming removed 0 bases from V and 7 bases from J, with 16 bases in between. In germline, CDR1 is MNHEY, CDR2 SVGAGI. The CDR3 is 15 amino acids. CDR3 region: CASSYSIRGIGEQYF. CDR3 nucleotides: TGTGCCAGCAGTTACTCGATAAGGGGGATAGGGGAGCAGTACTTC.

The chain joins TRBV3-1 to TRBJ1-1; D uncertain. This CDR3 contains 14 residues. V lost 2 bases and J lost 4, with 11 bases in between. Germline assignment: CDR1 LGHDT and CDR2 YNNKEL (reference sequence). The CDR3 DNA follows: TGTGCCAGCAGCCAAACACGGCCGGCCACTGAAGCTTTCTTT. Translating gives CASSQTRPATEAFF.

The chain uses TRBV18 and TRBJ1-1; D is uncertain. V lost 5 bases and J lost 8, with 15 bases in between. CDR1 and CDR2 (germline): KGHSH, LQKENI. This CDR3 region has 13 residues. The chain's CDR3 is CASSDGRRAEAFF. CDR3 bases: TGTGCCAGCTCAGACGGACGGAGGGCCGAAGCTTTCTTT.

Only a few counts were recorded for this clonotype. The CDR3: CSVGRTNTEAFF. The CDR3 DNA reads as TGCAGCGTCGGACGGACAAACACTGAAGCTTTCTTT. The chain links TRBV29-1 to TRBJ1-1; tentatively, D is TRBD1 (5 bases). Trimming left V 6 bases short and J 2 bases short, with 10 bases between. From germline, CDR1 is SQVTM and CDR2 ANQGSEA. The CDR3 consists of 12 residues.

V gene TRBV30 combines with J gene TRBJ1-5; D unclear. The CDR3 contains 13 residues. V lost 3 bases and J lost 3, with 9 bases in between. Looked up from germline, CDR1 is GTSNPN and CDR2 is SVGIG (reference sequence). CDR3 amino acids: CAWSVQLNQPQHF. The CDR3, as DNA: TGTGCCTGGAGCGTACAGCTCAATCAGCCCCAGCATTTT.